Listed here are 28 T cell receptor beta chains from one sample, sequenced in a study of blood T cells in healthy people across ages. Primed by a sample-barcoded 5' primer and a J-beta primer mix, a second PCR proceeded for roughly 7 to 11 cycles. TCRdb re-called the 5' RACE reads through MiXCR, storing one row per CDR3 protein. The data contain 700,000 or so distinct CDR3 sequences, roughly 41% of them seen just once; the ten biggest clones take up around 30%. Sequencing was done on a sample of blood. The receptor source for this set is an elderly man in good health.

The V call is TRBV25-1, the J call TRBJ2-5, with D uncertain. Trimming shortened V by 2 bases and J by 5 bases, and 12 bases separated the two germline ends. CDR1 is MGHDK and CDR2 is SYGVNS in the germline V gene. CDR3 size: 14 residues. CDR3 protein: CASSEGVSWETQYF. The CDR3, as DNA: TGTGCCAGCAGTGAAGGGGTTAGCTGGGAGACCCAGTACTTC.

This clonotype was found many times. The chain employs TRBV29-1 and TRBJ2-4; perhaps TRBD1 as D (6 bases). This CDR3 has 18 amino acids. CDR1 is SQVTM and CDR2 is ANQGSEA in the germline V gene. V was cut by 6 bases and J by 0 bases, with 24 bases left in between. Written as DNA, the CDR3 is TGCAGCGTACCAGAAGGACAGCTCCGGACCTTAGCCAAAAACATTCAGTACTTC. Protein sequence: CSVPEGQLRTLAKNIQYF.

The V call is TRBV7-3, the J call TRBJ2-7, with 9 positions matching TRBD2. The CDR3 extends over 16 amino acids. The ends lost 0 bases at V and 2 bases at J; junction bases unmatched: 5. CDR1 is SGHTA and CDR2 is FQGTGA in the germline V gene. The CDR3 region has the DNA TGTGCCAGCAGCTTAACAGGGACTAGCTCAACCTACGAGCAGTACTTC. Amino acids: CASSLTGTSSTYEQYF.

Many counts were recorded for this clonotype. The genes are TRBV29-1 and TRBJ2-7; D uncertain. This CDR3 has 15 residues. In germline, CDR1 is SQVTM, CDR2 ANQGSEA. Trimming left V 7 bases short and J 0 bases short, with 19 bases between. For the CDR3, the DNA is TGCAGCGCATTCTTAAAAGGGTTGAGCTCCTACGAGCAGTACTTC. It is translated as CSAFLKGLSSYEQYF.

The J gene is TRBJ2-5, the V gene TRBV30, with D unclear. This CDR3 is built from 12 residues. With 3 bases removed from V and 4 bases from J, the gap between germline ends came to 9 bases. Germline V gene sequence: CDR1 GTSNPN, CDR2 SVGIG (reference sequence). The chain's CDR3 is CAWSPGVETQYF. DNA for the CDR3: TGTGCCTGGAGCCCTGGGGTAGAGACCCAGTACTTC.

The chain is built from TRBV19 and TRBJ2-5; D remains ambiguous. Germline lookup yields CDR1 LNHDA and CDR2 SQIVND (reference sequence). The CDR3 runs 15 residues. V was pared by 3 bases and J by 1 base, with 12 bases between. Here the CDR3 reads CASSIRDNIQETQYF. DNA of the CDR3: TGTGCCAGTAGTATTCGTGACAATATCCAAGAGACCCAGTACTTC.

This clonotype occurred a few times. The J gene is TRBJ1-2, the V gene TRBV15; D gene ambiguous. This CDR3 contains 13 residues. Germline V gives CDR1 LNHNV, CDR2 YYDKDF (reference sequence). Trimming took 3 bases from V and 7 from J, leaving 12 bases between them. DNA of the CDR3: TGTGCCACCAGCAGTCTCGGAGCGGGTGGCTACACCTTC. It is translated as CATSSLGAGGYTF.

A word on this clonotype: A much larger clone sits a single nucleotide away, making a read error possible. V and J are TRBV29-1 and TRBJ2-4; maybe TRBD2 (6 bases). CDR1 is SQVTM and CDR2 is ANQGSEA in the germline V gene. V was clipped by 7 bases and J by 13 bases, with 29 bases between them. There are 15 residues in the CDR3. This CDR3 reads CSARKGESGPREQYF. CDR3 DNA sequence: TGCAGCGCCCGAAAAGGGGAATCTGGGCCCCGGGAGCAGTACTTC.

The chain couples TRBV27 to TRBJ2-4, with D tentatively TRBD1 or TRBD2 (6 bases each). Germline V lookup: CDR1 MNHEY, CDR2 SMNVEV (reference sequence). Trimming removed 0 bases at V and 0 bases at J, with 9 bases between. There are 16 residues in the CDR3. The CDR3 here is CASSLSGGPAKNIQYF. The CDR3 nucleotides read TGTGCCAGCAGTTTATCGGGGGGCCCAGCCAAAAACATTCAGTACTTC.

J is TRBJ2-5 and V is TRBV10-3; D uncertain. The DNA matches TRBJ2-7 better at its end, which makes the J call doubtful. Germline CDR1 reads ENHRY; CDR2 reads SYGVKD. The CDR3 has 11 amino acids. CDR3 residues: CAVGVDYEQYF. The CDR3 DNA follows: TGTGCCGTTGGGGTCGACTACGAGCAGTACTTC.

This clonotype was detected once. The chain couples TRBV4-3 to TRBJ1-4, with D possibly matching TRBD1 (5 bases). Germline V gene data show CDR1 as LGHNA and CDR2 as YSLEER. The V gene lost 4 bases and the J gene lost 0 bases, with 18 bases spanning the gap. This CDR3 contains 18 residues. CDR3 residues: CASSLRWGRRATNEKLFF. The CDR3 DNA is TGCGCCAGCAGCCTACGGTGGGGCAGGAGAGCAACTAATGAAAAACTGTTTTTT.

The rearrangement joins TRBV20-1 to TRBJ2-1; tentative D call: TRBD2 (7 bases). Germline values: CDR1 DFQATT, CDR2 SNEGSKA (reference sequence). This CDR3 spans 14 amino acids. Trimming removed 6 bases at V and 7 bases at J, with 19 bases between. The CDR3 here is CSASAGAFRNEQFF. The CDR3 DNA reads as TGCAGTGCCAGCGCGGGGGCTTTTCGGAATGAGCAGTTCTTC.

This clonotype came up a few times. This chain joins TRBV6-2 or TRBV6-3 and TRBJ2-2; D perhaps matches TRBD1 (5 bases). With 0 bases removed from V and 4 bases from J, the gap between germline ends came to 9 bases. This CDR3 contains 15 residues. The germline CDR1 and CDR2 sequences are MNHEY and SVGEGT. The CDR3 protein is CASSYSQGITGELFF. DNA for the CDR3: TGTGCCAGCAGTTACTCTCAGGGTATCACCGGGGAGCTGTTTTTT.

The chain uses TRBV20-1 and TRBJ2-1; D is undetermined. CDR3 size: 15 residues. Germline-derived CDR1 and CDR2 are DFQATT and SNEGSKA (reference sequence). Trimming cost V 8 bases and J 0 bases, with 17 bases left between them. CDR3 region: CSTTSGPSSYNEQFF. The CDR3 coding sequence is TGCAGTACTACCTCCGGGCCTAGCTCCTACAATGAGCAGTTCTTC.

This clonotype was counted only a few times. This sequence joins TRBV20-1 and TRBJ2-2; 7 bases are shared with TRBD1. CDR1 and CDR2 from the germline V gene are DFQATT and SNEGSKA (reference sequence). The ends lost 0 bases at V and 3 bases at J; junction bases unmatched: 1. This CDR3 is built from 14 residues. Here the CDR3 reads CSARDQGDTGELFF. The CDR3 DNA sequence: TGCAGTGCTAGAGATCAGGGGGACACCGGGGAGCTGTTTTTT.

The chain employs TRBV7-2 and TRBJ2-1, with TRBD1 matching over 8 bases. The CDR3 is 13 residues long. Per the germline V gene, CDR1 is SGHTA and CDR2 is FQGNSA. V lost 4 bases to trimming and J lost 6 bases; unmatched junction nucleotides: 2. CDR3 region: CASSWTGPNEQFF. CDR3 DNA: TGTGCCAGCAGCTGGACAGGGCCCAATGAGCAGTTCTTC.

The sample holds many counts of this clonotype. The chain recombines TRBV27 with TRBJ1-1; D might be TRBD1 (6 bases). Germline V CDR1 and CDR2: MNHEY, SMNVEV (reference sequence). Trimming shortened V by 1 base and J by 4 bases, and 19 bases separated the two germline ends. The CDR3 spans 17 residues. The chain's CDR3 is CASSLFSGQRGGTEAFF. The CDR3, as DNA: TGTGCCAGCAGTTTATTTAGTGGACAGCGGGGAGGCACTGAAGCTTTCTTT.

In its sample, this clonotype was seen many times. CDR3 residues: CASSSSLKPYEQYF. CDR3 nucleotides: TGTGCCAGCAGTTCGAGCCTCAAGCCCTACGAGCAGTACTTC. The rearrangement links TRBV2 to TRBJ2-7; no definite D call. V dropped 5 bases and J dropped 2 bases, with 13 bases sitting between them. This CDR3 has 14 residues. The germline gives CDR1 SNHLY, CDR2 FYNNEI.

The chain recombines TRBV7-9 with TRBJ2-5, with TRBD1 identical over 9 bases. Per the germline V gene, CDR1 is SEHNR and CDR2 is FQNEAQ (reference sequence). There are 19 residues in the CDR3. Trimming cost V 2 bases and J 3 bases; bases outside gene matches: 16. CDR3: CASSLWGSGTGPKKETQYF. The CDR3 DNA reads TGTGCCAGCAGCTTATGGGGAAGCGGGACAGGGCCTAAAAAAGAGACCCAGTACTTC.

This clonotype was picked up a small number of times. This rearrangement joins TRBV27 to TRBJ1-2, with a weak D call TRBD1 (6 bases). The ends were cut back, 2 bases at V and 8 bases at J, with 15 bases in the middle. Germline-derived CDR1 and CDR2 are MNHEY and SMNVEV (reference sequence). The CDR3 covers 14 residues. CDR3 in amino acids: CASSLAQGPGGYTF. CDR3 bases: TGTGCCAGCAGTTTAGCACAGGGTCCGGGGGGCTACACCTTC.

This clonotype was seen a handful of times. V and J are TRBV5-1 and TRBJ2-5, with TRBD1 matching 9 bases. The DNA matches TRBJ2-7 better at its end, which makes the J call doubtful. This CDR3 spans 15 amino acids. The V gene's germline CDR1 is SGHRS and CDR2 YFSETQ. CDR3 sequence: CASSEGQGLTYEQYF. In DNA form, the CDR3 reads TGCGCCAGCAGCGAAGGACAGGGGCTCACCTACGAGCAGTACTTC.

This clonotype was detected a few times. The chain couples TRBV27 to TRBJ1-1; 12 bases fit TRBD1. The CDR3 has 16 residues. V was clipped by 11 bases and J by 4 bases; unmatched bases: 14. The V gene's germline CDR1 is MNHEY and CDR2 SMNVEV (reference sequence). The CDR3 region is CAYFPGTGGGGTEAFF. For the CDR3, the DNA is TGTGCCTACTTCCCGGGGACAGGGGGCGGGGGCACTGAAGCTTTCTTT.

The chain employs TRBV14 and TRBJ2-5; tentatively, D is TRBD1 (5 bases). CDR1 is SGHDN and CDR2 is FVKESK in the germline V gene. The CDR3 has 18 residues. The V end lost 3 bases, the J end lost 5 bases, and 25 bases lay between the germline ends. The CDR3 DNA is TGTGCCAGCAGCCACCAAAAGGCAGGGATGGTGGAACTGGAGACCCAGTACTTC. It translates to CASSHQKAGMVELETQYF.

The chain is built from TRBV6-5 and TRBJ2-7; possible D gene TRBD1, 6 bases. In germline, CDR1 is MNHEY, CDR2 SVGAGI. V dropped 2 bases and J dropped 2 bases, with 16 bases sitting between them. This CDR3 region has 16 residues. For the CDR3, the DNA is TGTGCCAGCAGTTACCTCATTCGGGACATAGCCTACGAGCAGTACTTC. Its protein product is CASSYLIRDIAYEQYF.

This rearrangement joins TRBV6-2 or TRBV6-3 to TRBJ2-3; perhaps TRBD2 as D (6 bases). Germline CDR1 MNHEY, CDR2 SVGEGT. Trimming left V 2 bases short and J 1 base short, with 10 bases between. The CDR3 totals 15 residues. The CDR3 protein is CASSYTGVRTDTQYF. The DNA of the CDR3 is TGTGCCAGCAGTTACACGGGGGTTCGCACAGATACGCAGTATTTT.

This chain uses TRBV6-6 with TRBJ1-2; D is unresolved. Germline V CDR1 and CDR2: MNHNY, SVGAGI (reference sequence). The V gene lost 5 bases and the J gene lost 6 bases, with 16 bases spanning the gap. There are 14 residues in the CDR3. CDR3 residues: CASSQLPATNGYTF. For the CDR3, the DNA is TGTGCCAGCAGTCAGCTACCAGCTACCAATGGCTACACCTTC.

This chain links TRBV4-3 with TRBJ1-2; no firm D call. Germline lookup yields CDR1 LGHNA and CDR2 YSLEER. The V gene lost 0 bases and the J gene lost 2 bases, with 10 bases spanning the gap. The CDR3 has 15 amino acids. CDR3 sequence: CASSQEGSPNYGYTF. The CDR3 nucleotides are TGCGCCAGCAGCCAAGAGGGCAGTCCGAACTATGGCTACACCTTC.

The chain combines TRBV6-2 or TRBV6-3 with TRBJ2-3; TRBD1 agrees at 9 bases. The J segment lost 4 bases and the V segment lost 6 bases, leaving 17 bases of the junction unmatched. From germline, CDR1 is MNHEY and CDR2 SVGEGT. The CDR3 loop spans 18 amino acids. The DNA of the CDR3 is TGTGCCAGCAGACGGACCTCACAGGGGGCGAAAAACCCAGATACGCAGTATTTT. It is translated as CASRRTSQGAKNPDTQYF.